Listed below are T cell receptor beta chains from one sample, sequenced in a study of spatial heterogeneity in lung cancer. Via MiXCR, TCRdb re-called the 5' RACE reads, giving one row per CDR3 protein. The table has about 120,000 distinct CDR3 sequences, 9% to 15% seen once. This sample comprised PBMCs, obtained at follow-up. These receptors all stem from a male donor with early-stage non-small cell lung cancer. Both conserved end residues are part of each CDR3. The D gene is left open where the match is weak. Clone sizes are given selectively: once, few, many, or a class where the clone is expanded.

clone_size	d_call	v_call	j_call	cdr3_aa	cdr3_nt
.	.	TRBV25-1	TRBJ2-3	CASRQGTDTQYF	TGTGCCAGCAGGCAGGGTACAGATACGCAGTATTTT
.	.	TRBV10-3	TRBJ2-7	CAISERNEQYF	TGTGCCATCAGTGAAAGAAACGAGCAGTACTTC
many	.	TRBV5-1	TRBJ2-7	CASSLVVGTFYEQYF	TGCGCCAGCAGCTTGGTAGTCGGGACATTCTACGAGCAGTACTTC
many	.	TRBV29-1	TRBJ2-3	CSVTGTGTDTQYF	TGCAGCGTTACAGGGACGGGAACAGATACGCAGTATTTT
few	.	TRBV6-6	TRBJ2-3	CASSLQGSDTQYF	TGTGCCAGCAGTCTCCAGGGGTCAGATACGCAGTATTTT
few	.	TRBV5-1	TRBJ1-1	CASSGAMNTEAFF	TGCGCCTCCTCGGGGGCCATGAACACTGAAGCTTTCTTT
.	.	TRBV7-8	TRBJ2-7	CASSSFRTPVYEQYF	TGTGCCAGCAGCTCTTTTCGAACCCCAGTCTACGAGCAGTACTTC
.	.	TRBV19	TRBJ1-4	CASRLGRTRGDEKLFF	TGTGCCAGTAGGTTGGGACGTACAAGGGGTGATGAAAAACTGTTTTTT
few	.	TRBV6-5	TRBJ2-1	CASSYAGKANEQFF	TGTGCCAGCAGTTACGCAGGGAAGGCAAATGAGCAGTTCTTC
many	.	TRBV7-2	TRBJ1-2	CASSLIRTAMSYTF	TGTGCCAGCAGCTTAATCCGGACAGCTATGAGCTACACCTTC
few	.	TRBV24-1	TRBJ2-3	CATSGAASPTDTQYF	TGTGCCACCAGTGGGGCTGCTTCCCCCACAGATACGCAGTATTTT
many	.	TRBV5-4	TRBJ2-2	CASSFQGFGELFF	TGTGCCAGCAGCTTCCAAGGTTTCGGGGAGCTGTTTTTT
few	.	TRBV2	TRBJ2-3	CASSALDTQYF	TGTGCCAGCAGCGCCTTGGATACGCAGTATTTT
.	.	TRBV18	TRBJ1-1	CASSPGQMNTEAFF	TGTGCCAGCTCACCCGGACAGATGAACACTGAAGCTTTCTTT
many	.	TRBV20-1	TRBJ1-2	CSARPVNYGYTF	TGCAGTGCAAGACCTGTGAACTATGGCTACACCTTC
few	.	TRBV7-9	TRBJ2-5	CASSLLRPFVETQYF	TGTGCCAGCAGCTTACTCAGACCATTTGTGGAGACCCAGTACTTC
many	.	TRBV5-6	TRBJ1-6	CASRDTYNSPLHF	TGTGCCAGCAGGGACACTTATAATTCACCCCTCCACTTT
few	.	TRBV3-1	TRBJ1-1	CASSQVDEAFF	TGTGCCAGCAGCCAAGTGGATGAAGCTTTCTTT
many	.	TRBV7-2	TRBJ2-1	CASSPDIRSYNEQFF	TGTGCCAGCAGCCCAGACATTAGAAGCTACAATGAGCAGTTCTTC
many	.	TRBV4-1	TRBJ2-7	CASSQEGNEQYF	TGCGCCAGCAGCCAAGAAGGCAACGAGCAGTACTTC
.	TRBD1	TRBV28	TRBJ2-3	CASSWVGTGGVTQYF	TGTGCCAGCAGTTGGGTCGGGACAGGTGGGGTCACGCAGTATTTT
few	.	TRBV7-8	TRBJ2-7	CASSFPGAAYEQYF	TGTGCCAGCAGCTTCCCCGGCGCCGCCTACGAGCAGTACTTC